This passage covers 28 T cell receptor beta chains from one sample sequenced in a study of CD8 T cells in ankylosing spondylitis. TCRdb fed the 5' RACE reads into MiXCR, producing one record per CDR3 protein. The profile shows approximately 150,000 distinct CDR3 sequences, around 45% of them singletons. Sequencing was done on a sample of synovial fluid, either unsorted or a sorted T cell fraction (not recorded which). The receptors shown here come from a male donor with ankylosing spondylitis.

V and J are TRBV11-2 and TRBJ2-7; unclear D gene. The CDR3 loop spans 15 amino acids. In germline, CDR1 is SGHAT, CDR2 FQNNGV. V was shortened by 1 base and J by 6 bases, with 16 bases between the two germline ends. DNA for the CDR3: TGTGCCAGCAGCTTAGTGAACGGGTTGGGCTTCGAGCAGTACTTC. Translation: CASSLVNGLGFEQYF.

This clonotype was observed many times. The CDR3 sequence is CSARDYRAIYGYTF. The DNA for the CDR3 is TGCAGTGCTAGAGATTATAGGGCTATCTATGGCTACACCTTC. The chain has TRBV20-1 and TRBJ1-2; D call uncertain. CDR3 length: 14 residues. V lost 0 bases and J lost 4, with 12 bases in between. Germline assignment: CDR1 DFQATT and CDR2 SNEGSKA (reference sequence).

The V and J genes are TRBV19 and TRBJ2-1; D unclear. Trimming took off 7 bases at V and 8 bases at J, with 18 bases between the two ends. The CDR3 is 14 residues long. CDR1 and CDR2 (germline): LNHDA, SQIVND (reference sequence). The CDR3 spells CASTRWYTTDEQFF. DNA for the CDR3: TGTGCCAGTACCCGGTGGTACACTACGGATGAGCAGTTCTTC. Full variable domain (remainder filled in from reference TRBV19 and TRBJ2-1): DGGITQSPKYLFRKEGQNVTLSCEQNLNHDAMYWYRQDPGQGLRLIYYSQIVNDFQKGDIAEGYSVSREKKESFPLTVTSAQKNPTAFYLCASTRWYTTDEQFFGPGTRLTVL.

This sequence joins TRBV18 and TRBJ1-2; 7 bases align to TRBD1. Germline CDR1 KGHSH, CDR2 LQKENI. The CDR3 loop spans 13 amino acids. V lost 3 bases, J lost 8 bases, and 6 bases stayed unmatched. CDR3 in amino acids: CASSPQGVGGYTF. As DNA, the CDR3 is TGTGCCAGCTCACCCCAGGGGGTAGGAGGCTACACCTTC. Complete variable domain (other parts from reference TRBV18 and TRBJ1-2): NAGVMQNPRHLVRRRGQEARLRCSPMKGHSHVYWYRQLPEEGLKFMVYLQKENIIDESGMPKERFSAEFPKEGPSILRIQQVVRGDSAAYFCASSPQGVGGYTFGSGTRLTVV.

V and J are TRBV19 and TRBJ1-2, with 12 bases identical to TRBD1. CDR1 and CDR2 from the germline V gene are LNHDA and SQIVND (reference sequence). Losses at the gene ends were 6 bases for V and 8 bases for J; bases not matched to a gene: 7. The CDR3 has 14 residues. For the CDR3, the DNA is TGTGCCAGTAGCGTGCCGGGACAGGGGGCAGGCTACACCTTC. Translating gives CASSVPGQGAGYTF.

This clonotype was seen a handful of times. The rearrangement links TRBV29-1 to TRBJ2-1; TRBD2 matches 11 bases. V shed 4 bases and J 0 bases; nucleotides not matched to a gene: 8. Germline V gene data show CDR1 as SQVTM and CDR2 as ANQGSEA. This CDR3 is 17 amino acids long. The CDR3 DNA reads as TGCAGCGTTGTGGGACTAGCGGAGCGGAGCTCCTACAATGAGCAGTTCTTC. This gives the protein CSVVGLAERSSYNEQFF.

This rearrangement joins TRBV20-1 to TRBJ2-1, with TRBD2 matching 7 bases. The length of the CDR3 is 16 residues. The germline gives CDR1 DFQATT, CDR2 SNEGSKA (reference sequence). V shed 6 bases and J 1 base; nucleotides not matched to a gene: 12. CDR3 in DNA: TGCAGTGCCCCACCTCGCGGGAGCGGATCCTACAATGAGCAGTTCTTC. Translation gives CSAPPRGSGSYNEQFF.

This clonotype has just a few counts. The genes are TRBV12-3 or TRBV12-4 and TRBJ2-3; D is ambiguous. There are 11 residues in the CDR3. V was pared by 5 bases and J by 6 bases, with 6 bases between. The CDR3 coding sequence is TGTGCCAGCAGTAATCATGATACGCAGTATTTT. This codes for CASSNHDTQYF.

This clonotype was counted once. The limits of the CDR3 on the DNA are not certain, so only TCRdb's listed CDR3 is given. The chain employs TRBV6-5 and TRBJ2-3; the listed D gene, TRBD1, was not tested against the DNA. The CDR3 numbers 15 amino acids, ends counted. Germline values: CDR1 MNHEY, CDR2 SVGAGI. The CDR3 loop reads CASSTSTGVADTQYF.

This clonotype was seen only a few times. The rearrangement uses TRBV12-3 or TRBV12-4 and TRBJ2-2; D may be TRBD1 or TRBD2 (5 bases each). Trimming pared 6 bases from V and 11 bases from J, leaving 22 bases between. The CDR3 has 15 residues. The CDR3 loop reads CASRHPARGLPELFF. The CDR3 region has the DNA TGTGCCAGCAGACACCCCGCGAGGGGCCTCCCCGAGCTGTTTTTT.

This clonotype was seen only a few times. This chain's CDR3 is CSGGLGEKLFF. CDR3 nucleotides: TGCAGCGGAGGGTTAGGCGAAAAACTGTTTTTT. The chain carries TRBV29-1 and TRBJ1-4; no firm D call. V was pared by 7 bases and J by 8 bases, with 11 bases between. There are 11 residues in the CDR3. Germline V gene data show CDR1 as SQVTM and CDR2 as ANQGSEA.

The chain uses TRBV28 and TRBJ1-5; possibly TRBD1 for D (6 bases). This CDR3 has 14 residues. Trimming took off 5 bases at V and 4 bases at J, with 12 bases between the two ends. Looked up from germline, CDR1 is MDHEN and CDR2 is SYDVKM. The CDR3 bases are TGTGCCAGCAGTCCCGGACAGATGAATCAGCCCCAGCATTTT. It yields the protein CASSPGQMNQPQHF.

This sequence joins TRBV2 and TRBJ1-1; D unclear. Germline V gene lookup returns CDR1 SNHLY and CDR2 FYNNEI. The V end lost 8 bases, the J end lost 0 bases, and 13 bases lay between the germline ends. CDR3 length: 14 amino acids. CDR3 sequence reads: CASGKTTMNTEAFF. The CDR3 DNA follows: TGTGCCAGCGGGAAGACAACTATGAACACTGAAGCTTTCTTT.

This clonotype was found once. This rearrangement joins TRBV6-1 to TRBJ2-1, with 8 nucleotides matching TRBD1. Germline V gene data show CDR1 as MNHNS and CDR2 as SASEGT. This CDR3 comprises 16 residues. V lost 9 bases, J lost 4 bases, and 14 bases stayed unmatched. The CDR3 DNA reads TGTGCCAGTGACAGGGGCCCAGAGCCCGCTTACAATGAGCAGTTCTTC. Its translation: CASDRGPEPAYNEQFF.

The rearrangement links TRBV28 to TRBJ2-4; D uncertain. This CDR3 is 15 amino acids long. The V and J ends lost 7 bases and 1 base respectively, with 14 bases between them. Germline CDR1 MDHEN, CDR2 SYDVKM. The DNA of the CDR3 is TGTGCCAGCAAAGTCCACGGTGGGGCCAAAAACATTCAGTACTTC. It yields the protein CASKVHGGAKNIQYF. Full variable domain (missing parts from reference TRBV28 and TRBJ2-4): DVKVTQSSRYLVKRTGEKVFLECVQDMDHENMFWYRQDPGLGLRLIYFSYDVKMKEKGDIPEGYSVSREKKERFSLILESASTNQTSMYLCASKVHGGAKNIQYFGAGTRLSVL.

This clonotype was detected a few times. This sequence joins TRBV5-1 and TRBJ2-5; possibly TRBD1 for D (5 bases). Looked up from germline, CDR1 is SGHRS and CDR2 is YFSETQ. CDR3 size: 16 residues. Deletions cut 0 bases from V and 5 bases from J, with 17 bases between. This CDR3 is CASSLARKGPWETQYF. The CDR3 DNA reads as TGCGCCAGCAGCTTGGCCAGGAAGGGGCCCTGGGAGACCCAGTACTTC.

This clonotype showed up just a few times. The CDR3 is CSVEGQGAGYEQYF. The CDR3 DNA reads TGCAGCGTTGAGGGCCAGGGTGCAGGGTACGAGCAGTACTTC. The V gene is TRBV29-1, the J gene TRBJ2-7; D is perhaps TRBD1 (5 bases). Germline loops: CDR1 SQVTM, CDR2 ANQGSEA. V was cut by 3 bases and J by 4 bases, with 16 bases left in between. This CDR3 is built from 14 residues.

This clonotype occurred a few times. This rearrangement joins TRBV20-1 to TRBJ2-5, with D perhaps TRBD2 (6 bases). Germline-derived CDR1 and CDR2 are DFQATT and SNEGSKA (reference sequence). The CDR3 totals 14 residues. Deletions cut 3 bases from V and 5 bases from J, with 16 bases between. The CDR3 is CSASIREYAETQYF. The CDR3 DNA reads as TGCAGTGCTAGTATTCGGGAGTACGCGGAGACCCAGTACTTC.

The CDR3 bases are TGTGCCAGCAGCTTAGGCGGACATGGCTACACCTTC. Residues: CASSLGGHGYTF. The chain recombines TRBV7-8 with TRBJ1-2; D is undetermined. Trimming removed 1 base from V and 6 bases from J, with 6 bases in between. CDR1 SGHVS and CDR2 FQNEAQ come from the germline V gene. The CDR3 has 12 amino acids.

The rearrangement links TRBV14 to TRBJ2-1; 11 positions match TRBD2. This CDR3 region has 18 residues. The trim removed 0 bases at V and 2 bases at J, leaving 6 bases unmatched. Germline V gives CDR1 SGHDN, CDR2 FVKESK. The chain's CDR3 is CASSQDFTSGGPYNEQFF. The CDR3 bases are TGTGCCAGCAGCCAAGATTTCACTAGCGGGGGTCCCTACAATGAGCAGTTCTTC. The entire variable domain, with the rest obtained from reference TRBV14 and TRBJ2-1, is as follows: EAGVTQFPSHSVIEKGQTVTLRCDPISGHDNLYWYRRVMGKEIKFLLHFVKESKQDESGMPNNRFLAERTGGTYSTLKVQPAELEDSGVYFCASSQDFTSGGPYNEQFFGPGTRLTVL.

This clonotype was counted many times. CDR3 DNA sequence: TGCAGCGTTGAAGATCAACAGCTCTATGGCTACACCTTC. Amino acid sequence: CSVEDQQLYGYTF. The V call is TRBV29-1, the J call TRBJ1-2; D unclear. The CDR3 totals 13 residues. Trimming stripped 0 bases from V and 4 bases from J, with 9 bases between. Germline V lookup: CDR1 SQVTM, CDR2 ANQGSEA.

The chain joins TRBV5-1 to TRBJ1-2; 7 positions match TRBD1. V gave up 3 bases and J gave up 4 bases; unmatched junction bases: 18. Germline V gene data show CDR1 as SGHRS and CDR2 as YFSETQ. The CDR3 covers 18 residues. CDR3 bases: TGCGCCAGCAGCTGGCCCGCGTGGACAGGTCCGTATGGCTATGGCTACACCTTC. As protein: CASSWPAWTGPYGYGYTF.

This clonotype was counted only a few times. The rearrangement uses TRBV6-4 and TRBJ2-6, with no clear D. Trimming removed 0 bases from V and 0 bases from J, with 12 bases in between. The CDR3 length is 18 residues. Germline V gene lookup returns CDR1 MRHNA and CDR2 SNTAGT. This CDR3 is CASSDSKGSSSGANVLTF. Written as DNA, the CDR3 is TGTGCCAGCAGTGACTCGAAGGGCAGTAGCTCTGGGGCCAACGTCCTGACTTTC.

This clonotype was observed a handful of times. The chain combines TRBV4-1 with TRBJ2-3; 8 nucleotides align to TRBD2. This CDR3 contains 17 residues. V lost 0 bases and J lost 3; bases outside the gene matches: 8. CDR1 MGHRA and CDR2 YSYEKL come from the germline V gene. DNA for the CDR3: TGCGCCAGCAGCCAAGACGGGGGAAGCGGGAGAACAGATACGCAGTATTTT. Translation: CASSQDGGSGRTDTQYF.

The chain combines TRBV4-1 with TRBJ1-4; the D gene is possibly TRBD1 (5 bases). Trimming took 2 bases from V and 6 from J, leaving 25 bases between them. The germline gives CDR1 MGHRA, CDR2 YSYEKL. The length of the CDR3 is 19 residues. Here the CDR3 DNA reads TGCGCCAGCAGCCAATTTGCCAGCCACTTACCTAGGGGTCATGAAAAACTGTTTTTT. The encoded protein is CASSQFASHLPRGHEKLFF.

This clonotype showed up many times. The genes are TRBV13 and TRBJ2-2; tentatively, D is TRBD1 (6 bases). The CDR3 totals 14 residues. Germline V gene data show CDR1 as PRHDT and CDR2 as FYEKMQ (reference sequence). V was trimmed by 0 bases and J by 7 bases, leaving 9 bases between them. The DNA of the CDR3 is TGTGCCAGCAGCTTAGGTCAGGGGAGCGGGGAGCTGTTTTTT. This encodes CASSLGQGSGELFF.

This clonotype was counted many times. The rearrangement uses TRBV20-1 and TRBJ2-7, with a possible D match to TRBD1 (6 bases). Germline V CDR1 and CDR2: DFQATT, SNEGSKA (reference sequence). The CDR3 length is 14 residues. V lost 3 bases, J lost 3 bases, and 15 bases lay in between. The CDR3 bases are TGCAGTGCTAGCCTCTTTGGACAGAGCTACGAGCAGTACTTC. As protein: CSASLFGQSYEQYF.

This clonotype was picked up many times. V is TRBV7-8 and J is TRBJ2-2; D not resolved. The V gene's germline CDR1 is SGHVS and CDR2 FQNEAQ. The CDR3 consists of 11 residues. Trimming removed 5 bases from V and 3 bases from J, with 1 base in between. The CDR3 loop is CASSHTGELFF. CDR3 DNA sequence: TGTGCCAGCAGCCACACCGGGGAGCTGTTTTTT.